This entry lists 22 T cell receptor beta chains sequenced from one sample in a study of blood T cell repertoires in COVID-19. The data were produced by immunoSEQ multiplex PCR, yet TCRdb's version contains in-frame clones alone and is incomplete. The sample contains about 260,000 clones, roughly 80% of which appear only once. The specimen sequenced was peripheral blood. All receptors come from a man between 60 and 70 years old with acute or convalescent COVID-19.

This chain joins TRBV13 and TRBJ2-3; 8 bases are shared with TRBD2. The V gene's germline CDR1 is PRHDT and CDR2 FYEKMQ (reference sequence). V lost 4 bases, J lost 0 bases, and 9 bases stayed unmatched. This CDR3 is built from 17 residues. The CDR3 nucleotides are TGTGCCAGCAGCTCGCCCCATGGACTAGCCAGCACAGATACGCAGTATTTT. Translated, it gives CASSSPHGLASTDTQYF.

This chain links TRBV3-1 (or the pseudogene TRBV3-2) with TRBJ2-2; the match to TRBD1 covers 8 bases. Germline V gene data show CDR1 as LGHDT and CDR2 as YNNKEL (reference sequence). The ends lost 3 bases at V and 6 bases at J; junction bases unmatched: 6. The CDR3 has 15 amino acids. This CDR3 reads CASSQGTGGPGELFF. The DNA for the CDR3 is TGTGCCAGCAGCCAGGGGACAGGAGGCCCCGGGGAGCTGTTTTTT.

This clone was recorded once. The chain carries TRBV27 and TRBJ2-7, with 10 bases lining up with TRBD1. Germline loops: CDR1 MNHEY, CDR2 SMNVEV (reference sequence). After removal of 3 bases from V and 13 bases from J, the junction contained 21 bases not matched to a gene. The CDR3 totals 17 residues. The CDR3 DNA follows: TGTGCCAGCAGTTTGTCTCCCCCGGACAGGGGGTCACCACGAGTTTACTTC. Protein sequence: CASSLSPPDRGSPRVYF.

The rearrangement links TRBV11-2 to TRBJ2-2, with 8 bases identical to TRBD1. With 5 bases clipped from V and 5 bases from J, the junction kept 7 bases outside the gene matches. CDR1 SGHAT and CDR2 FQNNGV come from the germline V gene. The CDR3 sequence is 15 residues long. Written as DNA, the CDR3 is TGTGCCAGCAGCCCCGGGACAGGTTTAACCGGGGAGCTGTTTTTT. Protein product: CASSPGTGLTGELFF. Variable domain in full (rest from reference TRBV11-2 and TRBJ2-2): EAGVAQSPRYKIIEKRQSVAFWCNPISGHATLYWYQQILGQGPKLLIQFQNNGVVDDSQLPKDRFSAERLKGVDSTLKIQPAKLEDSAVYLCASSPGTGLTGELFFGEGSRLTVL.

The chain joins TRBV27 to TRBJ1-6; possible D gene TRBD1, 5 bases. The length of the CDR3 is 16 residues. V lost 5 bases and J 11 bases, leaving 22 bases between the germline ends. The germline CDR1 and CDR2 sequences are MNHEY and SMNVEV (reference sequence). CDR3 bases: TGTGCCAGCAGTGCCCGCCATAGGGGTAATGGGGCACCCCTCCACTTT. Translation: CASSARHRGNGAPLHF.

The J gene is TRBJ2-7, the V gene TRBV5-1; 8 positions agree with TRBD1. Germline CDR1 reads SGHRS; CDR2 reads YFSETQ. The CDR3 sequence is 15 residues long. With 4 bases clipped from V and 0 bases from J, the junction kept 6 bases outside the gene matches. The DNA for the CDR3 is TGCGCCAGCAGCCCCGGACAGGGAAACTCCTACGAGCAGTACTTC. It specifies CASSPGQGNSYEQYF.

The V gene is TRBV4-3, the J gene TRBJ2-2; TRBD1 is a possible D gene (6 bases). CDR1 LGHNA and CDR2 YSLEER come from the germline V gene. The CDR3 covers 14 residues. V lost 1 base, J lost 7 bases, and 10 bases lay in between. The CDR3 reads CASSQGGLDGELFF. In DNA, the CDR3 is TGCGCCAGCAGCCAAGGGGGGCTGGACGGGGAGCTGTTTTTT.

The rearrangement joins TRBV18 to TRBJ2-3, with D tentatively TRBD2 (6 bases). CDR1 is KGHSH, CDR2 LQKENI, per germline. The CDR3 has 13 residues. The ends were cut back, 5 bases at V and 7 bases at J, with 13 bases in the middle. The CDR3 nucleotides are TGTGCCAGCTCAAACGCGGGGATATATACGCAGTATTTT. It is translated as CASSNAGIYTQYF.

The chain joins TRBV11-2 to TRBJ2-3; 8 bases fit TRBD1. The CDR3 sequence is 16 residues long. The V and J ends lost 5 bases and 6 bases, in that order; junction bases with no gene match: 13. The germline gives CDR1 SGHAT, CDR2 FQNNGV. CDR3 region: CASSRRQGSRGDTQYF. In DNA, the CDR3 is TGTGCCAGCAGCCGCCGACAGGGGAGCAGGGGGGATACGCAGTATTTT. Filled out from reference TRBV11-2 and TRBJ2-3, the complete variable domain reads EAGVAQSPRYKIIEKRQSVAFWCNPISGHATLYWYQQILGQGPKLLIQFQNNGVVDDSQLPKDRFSAERLKGVDSTLKIQPAKLEDSAVYLCASSRRQGSRGDTQYFGPGTRLTVL.

This clone occurred once. The chain recombines TRBV4-2 with TRBJ1-5; 11 bases map to TRBD1. The germline V gene has CDR1 LGHNA and CDR2 YNFKEQ. V lost 1 base, J lost 8 bases, and 16 bases stayed unmatched. The CDR3 runs 19 residues. CDR3 nucleotide sequence: TGTGCCAGCAGCCAAGGAGGACAGGGGGCTGGGCAAAAAACGGAGCCCCAGCATTTT. It specifies CASSQGGQGAGQKTEPQHF.

The J gene is TRBJ1-6, the V gene TRBV9, with D perhaps matching TRBD1 (6 bases). V was pared by 2 bases and J by 5 bases, with 8 bases between. Per the germline V gene, CDR1 is SGDLS and CDR2 is YYNGEE. This CDR3 is built from 14 residues. The CDR3: CASSVGQNNSPLHF. The CDR3 bases are TGTGCCAGCAGCGTTGGACAGAATAATTCACCCCTCCACTTT.

This sequence joins TRBV10-3 and TRBJ2-2; no clear D. Germline V gene data show CDR1 as ENHRY and CDR2 as SYGVKD. V lost 0 bases, J lost 9 bases, and 2 bases lay in between. The length of the CDR3 is 11 residues. The CDR3, as DNA: TGTGCCATCAGTGAGTCCTGGGAGCTGTTTTTT. This encodes CAISESWELFF.

The V gene is TRBV12-5, the J gene TRBJ1-1; no clear D gene. The CDR3 contains 13 residues. V was pared by 8 bases and J by 5 bases, with 15 bases between. The germline CDR1 and CDR2 sequences are LGHNT and FRNRAP. The CDR3 region has the DNA TGTGCTAGTAGACGGGAAGTAAGGACTGAAGCTTTCTTT. This encodes CASRREVRTEAFF.

The chain joins TRBV27 to TRBJ2-7; 7 bases fit TRBD2. CDR1 is MNHEY, CDR2 SMNVEV, per germline (reference sequence). This CDR3 has 15 residues. J was trimmed by 2 bases and V by 2 bases; bases with no gene match: 6. The CDR3 protein is CASSLLERGPYEQYF. CDR3 nucleotides: TGTGCCAGCAGTTTACTAGAGCGGGGCCCCTACGAGCAGTACTTC.

CDR3 region: CASSLAWAGRRDTQYF. For the CDR3, the DNA is TGTGCCAGCAGCTTAGCGTGGGCGGGGCGAAGGGATACGCAGTATTTT. The J gene is TRBJ2-3, the V gene TRBV7-9, with a weak D call TRBD2 (6 bases). The CDR3 covers 16 residues. Germline V gene lookup returns CDR1 SEHNR and CDR2 FQNEAQ (reference sequence). With 0 bases removed from V and 6 bases from J, the gap between germline ends came to 16 bases.

V and J are TRBV6-1 and TRBJ2-7, with D possibly TRBD2 on 5 matching bases. This CDR3 region has 13 residues. The V end was cut by 2 bases, the J end by 3 bases, with 8 bases between. Germline CDR1 is MNHNS and CDR2 is SASEGT. CDR3 region: CASSETGNYEQYF. The CDR3 nucleotides read TGTGCCAGCAGTGAAACCGGGAACTACGAGCAGTACTTC.

The chain has TRBV3-1 (or the pseudogene TRBV3-2) and TRBJ2-2; TRBD2 aligns across 8 bases. Looked up from germline, CDR1 is LGHDT and CDR2 is YNNKEL (reference sequence). Trimming took 4 bases from V and 5 from J; bases not matched to a gene: 3. CDR3 length equals 14 residues. The DNA for the CDR3 is TGTGCCAGCAGCCTTAGCGGGGTTACCGGGGAGCTGTTTTTT. Translating it yields CASSLSGVTGELFF.

This chain links TRBV6-5 with TRBJ2-7; 11 bases agree with TRBD2. The CDR3 is 15 residues long. J lost 4 bases, V lost 4 bases, and 6 bases had no gene match. In germline, CDR1 is MNHEY, CDR2 SVGAGI. This CDR3 is CASSSALAGGYEQYF. DNA for the CDR3: TGTGCCAGCAGTTCGGCTCTAGCGGGGGGATACGAGCAGTACTTC.

The chain uses TRBV11-2 and TRBJ2-5; D not certain. CDR1 is SGHAT and CDR2 is FQNNGV in the germline V gene. Trimming pared 0 bases from V and 5 bases from J, leaving 4 bases between. The CDR3 is 12 amino acids. The CDR3, as DNA: TGTGCCAGCAGCTTAGATGCGGAGACCCAGTACTTC. This sequence encodes CASSLDAETQYF.

The chain employs TRBV7-9 and TRBJ2-7, with 7 bases matching TRBD1. The V gene's germline CDR1 is SEHNR and CDR2 FQNEAQ (reference sequence). Trimming took 4 bases from V and 0 from J; bases not matched to a gene: 3. The CDR3 length is 14 residues. CDR3 protein: CASSSDRSSYEQYF. CDR3 nucleotide sequence: TGTGCCAGCAGCTCGGACAGGAGCTCCTACGAGCAGTACTTC.

The V and J genes are TRBV13 and TRBJ1-2; 9 bases match TRBD1. The CDR3 length is 14 residues. CDR1 is PRHDT, CDR2 FYEKMQ, per germline (reference sequence). V lost 3 bases, J lost 2 bases, and 1 base stayed unmatched. The CDR3 DNA reads TGTGCCAGCAGCTTCGGACAGGGGAACTATGGCTACACCTTC. Protein: CASSFGQGNYGYTF.

The chain carries TRBV18 and TRBJ1-1; TRBD1 agrees at 10 bases. Trimming removed 3 bases from V and 5 bases from J; junction bases left unmatched: 3. The germline V gene encodes CDR1 KGHSH and CDR2 LQKENI. CDR3 length equals 14 residues. The CDR3 bases are TGTGCCAGCTCACCTCGACAGGGGGCAACTGAAGCTTTCTTT. This codes for CASSPRQGATEAFF. Drawing the rest from reference TRBV18 and TRBJ1-1, the complete variable domain is NAGVMQNPRHLVRRRGQEARLRCSPMKGHSHVYWYRQLPEEGLKFMVYLQKENIIDESGMPKERFSAEFPKEGPSILRIQQVVRGDSAAYFCASSPRQGATEAFFGQGTRLTVV.